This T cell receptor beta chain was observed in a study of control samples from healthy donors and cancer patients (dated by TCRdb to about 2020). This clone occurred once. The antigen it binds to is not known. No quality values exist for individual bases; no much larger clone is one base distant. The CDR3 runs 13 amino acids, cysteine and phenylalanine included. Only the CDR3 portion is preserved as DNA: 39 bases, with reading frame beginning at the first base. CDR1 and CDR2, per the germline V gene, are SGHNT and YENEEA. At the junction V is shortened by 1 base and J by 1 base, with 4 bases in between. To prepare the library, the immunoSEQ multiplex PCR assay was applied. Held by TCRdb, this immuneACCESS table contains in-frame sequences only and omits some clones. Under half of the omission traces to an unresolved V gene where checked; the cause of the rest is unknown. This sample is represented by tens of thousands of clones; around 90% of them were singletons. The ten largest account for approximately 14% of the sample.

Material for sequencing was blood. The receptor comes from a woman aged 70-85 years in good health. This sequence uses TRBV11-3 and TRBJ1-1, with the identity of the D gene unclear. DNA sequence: TGTGCCAGCAGCTTAGGAGAGAACACTGAAGCTTTCTTT. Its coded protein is CASSLGENTEAFF.